This TCR beta chain derives from a study of cytomegalovirus exposure and HLA in healthy donors. Study overall: Among the roughly 400 genotyped donors, more than 70% were placed in the Caucasian-associated ancestry cluster. Regarding the study as a whole: Versus the roughly 690-donor mean, an Asian-associated ancestry cluster reportedly showed fewer N-insertions in a later analysis. Analyzed later, association rates of TCRs varied across HLA loci, with DRB1 most and HLA-C fewest. Most TCR sequences were seen very rarely across donors, but some public TCRs occurred in many.

Vbeta (60) and Jbeta (13) primers were used in the PCR. Sequencing was performed with immunoSEQ multiplex PCR; in TCRdb, only in-frame clones are kept and a portion is missing. The data contain about 130,000 clones, just under 80% of them singletons. Germline assignment: CDR1 KGHSH and CDR2 LQKENI. V was shortened by 6 bases and J by 5 bases, with 11 bases between the two germline ends. The CDR3 runs 13 residues. On this clone: Antigen unknown. The identical CDR3 is also encoded by other nucleotide sequences in the sample.

This TCR was sampled from a woman in her 40s in good health and CMV-seronegative. The V call is TRBV18, the J call TRBJ1-5; tentatively, D is TRBD1 (5 bases). Input material: PBMCs. DNA for the CDR3: TGTGCCAGCTCGGGAACGGGGGATCAGCCCCAGCATTTT. It translates to CASSGTGDQPQHF.